The 9 T cell receptor beta chains presented below share a single source sample, sequenced in a study of Ad26.COV2.S vaccination and SARS-CoV-2 variants. Generated by immunoSEQ multiplex PCR, the TCRdb table keeps only in-frame clones and is missing some. The table includes roughly 400,000 clones, approximately 91% detected once. Treatment given: approximately 18 received Ad26.COV2.S at low or high dose, single or two shots; five or six received placebo; per-sample allocation not given. The study sampled participants on day 63 after the first vaccine or placebo injection. The sequencing used peripheral blood, collected in a trial of Ad26.COV2.S vaccine versus placebo. The source of these receptors is a person between 18 and 65 years old who received the Ad26.COV2.S COVID-19 vaccine or a placebo.

The chain carries TRBV29-1 and TRBJ1-1; tentative D call: TRBD1 (5 bases). Per the germline V gene, CDR1 is SQVTM and CDR2 is ANQGSEA. With 8 bases removed from V and 1 base from J, the gap between germline ends came to 14 bases. The CDR3 contains 13 residues. In DNA form, the CDR3 reads TGCAGCACCCTAGAGGGGCCGAACACTGAAGCTTTCTTT. This sequence encodes CSTLEGPNTEAFF.

The CDR3 bases are TGTGCCAGCAGTTTCCTTCCTAGCGGGGAGCAGTTCTTC. As protein: CASSFLPSGEQFF. The chain joins TRBV6-5 to TRBJ2-1; 8 nucleotides match TRBD2. CDR1 is MNHEY, CDR2 SVGAGI, per germline. The CDR3 spans 13 residues. Unmatched junction bases numbered 6, after V lost 4 bases and J lost 10 bases.

This clone was recorded a few times. The chain has TRBV6-1 and TRBJ2-4; D is undetermined. The CDR3 sequence is 15 residues long. V gave up 3 bases and J gave up 0 bases, with 9 bases separating them. Germline-derived CDR1 and CDR2 are MNHNS and SASEGT. CDR3 amino acids: CASSDGLVAKNIQYF. The CDR3 DNA reads TGTGCCAGCAGTGACGGTTTAGTAGCCAAAAACATTCAGTACTTC.

This rearrangement joins TRBV19 to TRBJ2-2; D might be TRBD2 (5 bases). The V end was cut by 7 bases, the J end by 8 bases, with 8 bases between. CDR3 length: 11 amino acids. The V gene's germline CDR1 is LNHDA and CDR2 SQIVND (reference sequence). The CDR3 DNA follows: TGTGCCAGTACCGAGCGGGGGGAGCTGTTTTTT. It is translated as CASTERGELFF.

This clone was observed a single time. This chain connects TRBV30 to TRBJ1-5; unclear D gene. This CDR3 comprises 13 residues. V was cut by 2 bases and J by 7 bases, with 12 bases left in between. CDR1 GTSNPN and CDR2 SVGIG come from the germline V gene (reference sequence). CDR3 loop: CAWSTGPGQPQHF. CDR3 DNA sequence: TGTGCCTGGAGTACGGGCCCTGGCCAGCCCCAGCATTTT.

The chain links TRBV7-2 to TRBJ1-5, with D uncertain. The CDR3 is 14 amino acids. Per germline, CDR1 SGHTA and CDR2 FQGNSA. V shed 5 bases and J shed 4 bases, with 12 bases lying between them. CDR3 DNA: TGTGCCAGCAGCCCACTTTTGGGGAATCAGCCCCAGCATTTT. Translated, it gives CASSPLLGNQPQHF.

This clone appeared once. J is TRBJ2-7 and V is TRBV6-5; a possible D gene is TRBD1 (5 bases). The assigned J gene may be wrong: the sequence end matches TRBJ2-5 better. The germline V gene has CDR1 MNHEY and CDR2 SVGAGI. This CDR3 region has 12 residues. The CDR3 sequence is CASSYGDRTQYF. For the CDR3, the DNA is TGTGCCAGCAGTTACGGAGACAGGACCCAGTACTTC.

V is TRBV4-3 and J is TRBJ1-2; the match to TRBD1 covers 7 bases. V gave up 4 bases and J gave up 8 bases; unmatched junction bases: 10. Germline values: CDR1 LGHNA, CDR2 YSLEER. CDR3 length equals 14 residues. CDR3: CASSPAPDRDGYTF. The CDR3 region has the DNA TGCGCCAGCAGCCCCGCGCCAGACAGGGACGGCTACACCTTC.

Details on this clone: Distinct nucleotide sequences in the sample also encode this CDR3. The chain carries TRBV11-3 and TRBJ2-1; TRBD2 agrees at 14 bases. Trimming cost V 4 bases and J 7 bases; bases outside gene matches: 3. The CDR3 totals 15 residues. CDR1 and CDR2 (germline): SGHNT, YENEEA. This CDR3 is CASSYGLAGGNEQFF. The DNA for the CDR3 is TGTGCCAGCAGCTACGGACTAGCGGGAGGAAATGAGCAGTTCTTC. The full variable domain, with the rest looked up from reference TRBV11-3 and TRBJ2-1, is EAGVVQSPRYKIIEKKQPVAFWCNPISGHNTLYWYLQNLGQGPELLIRYENEEAVDDSQLPKDRFSAERLKGVDSTLKIQPAELGDSAVYLCASSYGLAGGNEQFFGPGTRLTVL.